This T cell receptor (beta chain) was sequenced during a study of cytomegalovirus exposure and HLA in healthy donors. The CDR3 totals 16 residues. In germline, CDR1 is KGHSH, CDR2 LQKENI. The V gene end was trimmed by 4 bases and the J gene end by 7 bases; junction bases not matched to a gene: 12. It was with 60 Vbeta and 13 Jbeta primers that the PCR ran. TCRdb's copy holds only in-frame clones and misses some; the assay was immunoSEQ multiplex PCR. Of about 220,000 clones listed, more than 75% are singletons. This sequence joins TRBV18 and TRBJ1-5; TRBD1 agrees at 8 bases. This TCR derives from a woman aged 40 to 55 in good health and CMV-seropositive. Material for sequencing was PBMCs. CDR3 loop: CASSRGTGVLRQPQHF. The CDR3 DNA is TGTGCCAGCTCACGCGGGACAGGCGTCCTGAGGCAGCCCCAGCATTTT.